This T cell receptor (beta chain) derives from a study of cytomegalovirus exposure and HLA in healthy donors. The CDR3 is 14 amino acids. The germline V and J ends were trimmed by 0 bases and 4 bases, with 11 bases remaining between them. The germline gives CDR1 SGHRS, CDR2 YFSETQ. Method: immunoSEQ multiplex PCR; TCRdb's copy keeps in-frame clones and lacks some. This sample has approximately 170,000 clones, with under 95% found just once. The sample was PBMCs. This sequence originates from a woman aged 18-35 years in good health and CMV-seropositive. This chain connects TRBV5-1 to TRBJ2-7, with a weak D call TRBD1 (5 bases). The CDR3 reads CASSLAAGPYEQYF. The DNA for the CDR3 is TGCGCCAGCAGCTTGGCGGCAGGGCCGTACGAGCAGTACTTC. Combining the CDR3 with reference TRBV5-1 and TRBJ2-7 gives the whole variable domain KAGVTQTPRYLIKTRGQQVTLSCSPISGHRSVSWYQQTPGQGLQFLFEYFSETQRNKGNFPGRFSGRQFSNSRSEMNVSTLELGDSALYLCASSLAAGPYEQYFGPGTRLTVT.